What follows are 2 T cell receptor beta chains derived from one specimen sequenced in a study of beta chain features in type 1 diabetes (dated by TCRdb to between 2018 and 2020). Library preparation employed the immunoSEQ multiplex PCR assay. The entire amount of isolated RNA was reverse transcribed using the High Capacity cDNA Reverse Transcription Kit, so the sequenced TCRB transcripts were expressed ones. TCRdb stores this immuneACCESS table with in-frame sequences only. Part of the clones is absent; in the studies checked, under half of the shortfall reflects unresolved V genes, and no reason is known for the rest. In this sample the table shows 900,000 or so clones, about 17% of which occur a single time. The top ten constitute 0.023% of the sample. Sequences were obtained from naive CD4+ T cells from blood. This sample's cell subset or site label indicates: true naive CD4+ T cells. These receptors came from a woman aged 18-35 years in good health.

The chain combines TRBV28 with TRBJ2-7, with TRBD2 as a possible D gene (6 bases). The germline gives CDR1 MDHEN, CDR2 SYDVKM. The V end was cut by 4 bases, the J end by 6 bases, with 16 bases between. This CDR3 contains 14 residues. The CDR3 region has the DNA TGTGCCAGCAGTTCCCCGGGAGTTTTGAGCGAGCAGTACTTC. Translated, it gives CASSSPGVLSEQYF.

This clone was observed a few times. The chain combines TRBV11-2 with TRBJ1-4, with D maybe TRBD1 (5 bases). Trimming took 5 bases from V and 4 from J, leaving 14 bases between them. CDR1 is SGHAT, CDR2 FQNNGV, per germline. This CDR3 spans 15 amino acids. The CDR3 loop is CASSLTGRNNEKLFF. The CDR3 DNA is TGTGCCAGCAGCCTTACGGGACGGAATAATGAAAAACTGTTTTTT.